This section outlines one T cell receptor (beta chain) sequence together with its context. Germline V gene sequence: CDR1 MNHEY, CDR2 SVGAGI. Trimming took off 5 bases at V and 6 bases at J, with 13 bases between the two ends. This CDR3 region has 13 residues. The data were obtained in a study of OX40 agonist ivuxolimab in advanced cancers. Repertoires were generated with immunoSEQ multiplex PCR, while TCRdb's copy carries only in-frame clones and drops some. Of nearly 110,000 clones listed, approximately 90% are singletons. Material: CD4+ or CD8+ T cells sorted from blood, obtained in a trial of the OX40 agonist ivuxolimab. This TCR came from an adult with an advanced solid tumor such as melanoma, head and neck, liver or kidney cancer. The chain recombines TRBV6-5 with TRBJ1-1, with D perhaps TRBD1 (5 bases). In DNA, the CDR3 is TGTGCCAGCAGTGTGGGGGGTCCCCCTGAAGCTTTCTTT. Protein product: CASSVGGPPEAFF.